The T cell receptor (beta chain) under discussion was sequenced for a study of T-cell memory formation after mild COVID-19. Study-level results: The pre-infection memory compartment contained some responding clones, suggesting cross-reactive memory joined.

With V trimmed by 4 bases and J by 2 bases, 7 bases remained unmatched. This CDR3 contains 16 residues. Germline V gene data show CDR1 as SGHVS and CDR2 as FQNEAQ. Comment on this clonotype: Its antigen is still unknown.

One entry per CDR3 protein, called by TCRdb with MiXCR from the 5' RACE reads. Of fewer than 250,000 distinct CDR3 sequences listed, approximately 10% are singletons. Sample: PBMCs or a T cell subset sorted from them (not recorded which). The chain combines TRBV7-8 with TRBJ2-3; 9 nucleotides agree with TRBD2. This clonotype originated in a man between 18 and 35 years old who had mild COVID-19 (a few samples of this study predate the infection). Cell type and time point are not known. CDR3 bases: TGTGCCAGCAGCTCCATAGCGGGGGCGTACACAGATACGCAGTATTTT. Encoded protein: CASSSIAGAYTDTQYF.